The 30 T cell receptor beta chains reported below all come from one sample, sequenced in a study of shared clonotypes between healthy human individuals. Clones were sequenced by immunoSEQ multiplex PCR, and TCRdb holds only the in-frame ones, with some missing. Counted here are about 2.1 million clones, around 93% occurring once; the ten biggest clones make up under 2%. Only CD45RO-negative cells positively selected for CCR7 counted as naive CD8 cells, so terminally differentiated effector memory CD45RA+ cells were excluded. The sample taken for sequencing was naive CD8+ T cells from PBMCs. All receptors derive from a man between 18 and 35 years old in good health. Some clones in this sample may be carry-over from other donors' samples.

The J gene is TRBJ2-7, the V gene TRBV7-9, with D possibly matching TRBD1 (5 bases). Germline V gene data show CDR1 as SEHNR and CDR2 as FQNEAQ (reference sequence). The CDR3 consists of 14 residues. Trimming removed 11 bases from V and 2 bases from J, with 19 bases in between. The chain's CDR3 is CAAQAGINPYEQYF. In nucleotides, the CDR3 is TGTGCCGCCCAAGCAGGGATAAATCCCTACGAGCAGTACTTC.

This chain connects TRBV12-5 to TRBJ2-5; a weak D match, TRBD2 (6 bases). The CDR3 totals 17 residues. The V gene lost 0 bases and the J gene lost 2 bases, with 16 bases spanning the gap. Germline loops: CDR1 LGHNT, CDR2 FRNRAP. The chain's CDR3 is CASGLVVRPGGQETQYF. CDR3 in DNA: TGTGCTAGTGGTTTGGTAGTCCGCCCCGGGGGTCAAGAGACCCAGTACTTC.

The rearrangement joins TRBV4-2 to TRBJ2-3, with no clear D. The CDR3 runs to 16 residues. With 1 base removed from V and 2 bases from J, the gap between germline ends came to 13 bases. Germline-derived CDR1 and CDR2 are LGHNA and YNFKEQ. The CDR3 spells CASSQATGYPTDTQYF. Written as DNA, the CDR3 is TGTGCCAGCAGCCAAGCAACCGGCTATCCCACAGATACGCAGTATTTT.

The gene calls are TRBV27 and TRBJ1-5; D remains unclear. The germline V gene encodes CDR1 MNHEY and CDR2 SMNVEV (reference sequence). Trimming stripped 5 bases from V and 3 bases from J, with 11 bases between. This CDR3 spans 14 amino acids. CDR3 sequence reads: CASSPISFNQPQHF. The CDR3 coding sequence is TGTGCCAGCAGTCCTATTTCGTTCAATCAGCCCCAGCATTTT.

The gene calls are TRBV7-9 and TRBJ1-2, with a weak D call TRBD1 (6 bases). This CDR3 contains 15 residues. Looked up from germline, CDR1 is SEHNR and CDR2 is FQNEAQ (reference sequence). Trimming removed 4 bases at V and 5 bases at J, with 17 bases between. The CDR3 loop is CASSSTRTAKYGYTF. The CDR3 DNA follows: TGTGCCAGCAGCTCGACTCGGACAGCAAAATATGGCTACACCTTC.

This chain uses TRBV7-9 with TRBJ2-5, with D perhaps being TRBD1 or TRBD2 (5 bases each). The V and J ends lost 4 bases and 4 bases respectively, with 22 bases between them. The CDR3 length is 17 residues. The germline V gene has CDR1 SEHNR and CDR2 FQNEAQ (reference sequence). The CDR3 region is CASSSNRGPTSIETQYF. DNA of the CDR3: TGTGCCAGCAGCTCAAATAGGGGACCGACCTCGATAGAGACCCAGTACTTC.

Points on this clone: At the DNA level, this CDR3 is encoded by other sequences in the same sample as well. The chain uses TRBV27 and TRBJ2-6; D not certain. V lost 6 bases, J lost 2 bases, and 8 bases lay in between. This CDR3 spans 14 amino acids. Germline V gene data show CDR1 as MNHEY and CDR2 as SMNVEV (reference sequence). This CDR3 is CASSLYAGANVLTF. The CDR3 bases are TGTGCCAGCAGCCTATACGCTGGGGCCAACGTCCTGACTTTC.

This clone has just a few counts. The chain is built from TRBV27 and TRBJ1-1; D uncertain. Trimming removed 2 bases from V and 0 bases from J, with 10 bases in between. Germline assignment: CDR1 MNHEY and CDR2 SMNVEV (reference sequence). CDR3 length: 15 residues. CDR3 bases: TGTGCCAGCAGTTTAGGGGTTCCCATGAACACTGAAGCTTTCTTT. It codes for CASSLGVPMNTEAFF.

In this sample, this clone turned up once. The chain employs TRBV7-3 and TRBJ2-1; weak D call: TRBD2 (5 bases). The V end was cut by 5 bases, the J end by 6 bases, with 20 bases between. CDR1 and CDR2 from the germline V gene are SGHTA and FQGTGA. The CDR3 runs to 16 residues. CDR3 region: CASSPIGSGLINEQFF. For the CDR3, the DNA is TGTGCCAGCAGCCCGATTGGGAGTGGCCTAATCAATGAGCAGTTCTTC.

With regard to this clone: Within the sample, other DNA sequences also encode this same CDR3. The J gene is TRBJ1-1, the V gene TRBV9; 8 nucleotides line up with TRBD1. V was clipped by 3 bases and J by 4 bases; unmatched bases: 8. Germline values: CDR1 SGDLS, CDR2 YYNGEE. The CDR3 totals 15 residues. CDR3 DNA sequence: TGTGCCAGCAGCGCTCCCCACAGGGGGGTCACTGAAGCTTTCTTT. This encodes CASSAPHRGVTEAFF.

The chain joins TRBV30 to TRBJ2-2; TRBD2 agrees at 12 bases. The V gene end was trimmed by 5 bases and the J gene end by 4 bases; junction bases not matched to a gene: 2. The CDR3 runs to 14 residues. Per the germline V gene, CDR1 is GTSNPN and CDR2 is SVGIG (reference sequence). DNA for the CDR3: TGTGCCTGGGGGGGACTAGCGGGCACCGGGGAGCTGTTTTTT. It yields the protein CAWGGLAGTGELFF. Complete variable domain (other parts from reference TRBV30 and TRBJ2-2): SQTIHQWPATLVQPVGSPLSLECTVEGTSNPNLYWYRQAAGRGLQLLFYSVGIGQISSEVPQNLSASRPQDRQFILSSKKLLLSDSGFYLCAWGGLAGTGELFFGEGSRLTVL.

The J gene is TRBJ2-4, the V gene TRBV28, with D perhaps matching TRBD1 (7 bases). The CDR3 extends over 18 amino acids. The germline gives CDR1 MDHEN, CDR2 SYDVKM. Trimming pared 2 bases from V and 2 bases from J, leaving 19 bases between. CDR3 sequence: CASSLRGIGGTSKNIQYF. Here the CDR3 DNA reads TGTGCCAGCAGTTTACGGGGGATAGGGGGCACGTCCAAAAACATTCAGTACTTC.

The chain employs TRBV13 and TRBJ2-7; D not certain. Germline values: CDR1 PRHDT, CDR2 FYEKMQ (reference sequence). V shed 5 bases and J shed 2 bases, with 13 bases lying between them. This CDR3 has 14 amino acids. CDR3 sequence reads: CASSPARSTYEQYF. The CDR3 DNA reads as TGTGCCAGCAGCCCCGCGCGATCTACCTACGAGCAGTACTTC.

V usage is TRBV30 and J usage is TRBJ1-5; possible D gene TRBD1, 6 bases. V lost 4 bases, J lost 4 bases, and 14 bases lay in between. Germline V lookup: CDR1 GTSNPN, CDR2 SVGIG (reference sequence). The CDR3 runs to 14 residues. The CDR3 sequence is CAWMGRGRNQPQHF. In nucleotides, the CDR3 is TGTGCCTGGATGGGCCGGGGGCGAAATCAGCCCCAGCATTTT.

Only one count was recorded for this clone. The chain combines TRBV7-6 with TRBJ1-1; 7 bases align to TRBD1. The CDR3 consists of 17 residues. V was pared by 0 bases and J by 0 bases, with 7 bases of the junction left unmatched. Germline CDR1 and CDR2: SGHVS and FNYEAQ. CDR3 DNA: TGTGCCAGCAGCTTAGCTGGCAGGGGGTTGGTGAACACTGAAGCTTTCTTT. It is translated as CASSLAGRGLVNTEAFF.

This sequence joins TRBV6-6 and TRBJ1-1; D gene unclear. The germline V gene has CDR1 MNHNY and CDR2 SVGAGI (reference sequence). Trimming removed 4 bases at V and 4 bases at J, with 10 bases between. The CDR3 contains 13 residues. Here the CDR3 DNA reads TGTGCCAGCAGTTCGGGTAGCAGCACTGAAGCTTTCTTT. This encodes CASSSGSSTEAFF.

The rearrangement uses TRBV28 and TRBJ2-1; 8 bases align to TRBD1. V gave up 2 bases and J gave up 2 bases; unmatched junction bases: 5. The germline CDR1 and CDR2 sequences are MDHEN and SYDVKM. The CDR3 runs 16 residues. CDR3 loop: CASSLRTGTPYNEQFF. The CDR3 nucleotides read TGTGCCAGCAGTTTACGGACAGGGACGCCCTACAATGAGCAGTTCTTC.

The chain employs TRBV7-9 and TRBJ2-2; possible D gene TRBD1, 6 bases. The CDR3 runs 15 residues. Trimming left V 5 bases short and J 3 bases short, with 13 bases between. In germline, CDR1 is SEHNR, CDR2 FQNEAQ (reference sequence). Here the CDR3 reads CASSPPNRDTGELFF. CDR3 DNA: TGTGCCAGCAGCCCACCCAACAGGGACACCGGGGAGCTGTTTTTT.

The V and J genes are TRBV28 and TRBJ2-7; D gene ambiguous. The length of the CDR3 is 14 residues. Trimming shortened V by 6 bases and J by 0 bases, and 12 bases separated the two germline ends. Germline V lookup: CDR1 MDHEN, CDR2 SYDVKM. CDR3 in DNA: TGTGCCAGCAGGGAACGAATAGGCTCCTACGAGCAGTACTTC. Protein: CASRERIGSYEQYF.

The chain couples TRBV28 to TRBJ1-1, with a weak D call TRBD1 (5 bases). Germline assignment: CDR1 MDHEN and CDR2 SYDVKM. The CDR3 extends over 13 amino acids. Trimming shortened V by 6 bases and J by 6 bases, and 14 bases separated the two germline ends. The CDR3: CASRQIRDAEAFF. In nucleotides, the CDR3 is TGTGCCAGCAGACAAATCAGGGACGCTGAAGCTTTCTTT.

Comment on this clone: Other nucleotide sequences in the sample specify the same CDR3. The rearrangement uses TRBV7-8 and TRBJ2-7; D is undetermined. CDR3 length: 11 amino acids. CDR1 and CDR2 (germline): SGHVS, FQNEAQ. V lost 5 bases and J lost 4, with 6 bases in between. CDR3 bases: TGTGCCAGCAGCCCAGATTACGAGCAGTACTTC. Its protein product is CASSPDYEQYF.

The chain carries TRBV5-1 and TRBJ2-3; 10 nucleotides match TRBD1. J gave up 0 bases and V 4 bases, and 2 bases lay outside the gene matches. The CDR3 covers 15 residues. CDR1 is SGHRS, CDR2 YFSETQ, per germline. The DNA of the CDR3 is TGCGCCAGCAGCCGGACAGGGGGTAGCACAGATACGCAGTATTTT. Protein sequence: CASSRTGGSTDTQYF.

In this sample, this clone turned up once. The CDR3 spells CASSYNFAVHTGELFF. CDR3 sequence (DNA): TGTGCCAGCAGTTACAACTTCGCCGTCCACACCGGGGAGCTGTTTTTT. V and J are TRBV6-5 and TRBJ2-2; D remains ambiguous. CDR3 length: 16 amino acids. The ends were cut back, 2 bases at V and 3 bases at J, with 13 bases in the middle. Germline CDR1 is MNHEY and CDR2 is SVGAGI.

This chain connects TRBV11-3 to TRBJ2-1, with 9 bases that match TRBD2. The CDR3 loop spans 16 amino acids. The ends lost 1 base at V and 9 bases at J; junction bases unmatched: 10. Per germline, CDR1 SGHNT and CDR2 YENEEA. CDR3: CASSLGGRVAGVEQFF. The CDR3 DNA reads as TGTGCCAGCAGCTTAGGGGGCAGGGTAGCGGGAGTTGAGCAGTTCTTC. The full variable domain, in which reference TRBV11-3 and TRBJ2-1 provide the parts outside the CDR3, is EAGVVQSPRYKIIEKKQPVAFWCNPISGHNTLYWYLQNLGQGPELLIRYENEEAVDDSQLPKDRFSAERLKGVDSTLKIQPAELGDSAVYLCASSLGGRVAGVEQFFGPGTRLTVL.

The chain uses TRBV10-3 and TRBJ2-3, with D possibly TRBD2 on 5 matching bases. Germline assignment: CDR1 ENHRY and CDR2 SYGVKD. Between the trimmed V and J ends, which lost 3 bases and 3 bases, there was a span of 16 bases. The CDR3 consists of 16 residues. CDR3 nucleotides: TGTGCCATCAGTGATTTGGCGGGTATCGGGACAGATACGCAGTATTTT. It encodes CAISDLAGIGTDTQYF.

The chain recombines TRBV7-9 with TRBJ2-1; TRBD2 matches at 8 bases. The CDR3 totals 15 residues. Germline CDR1 reads SEHNR; CDR2 reads FQNEAQ (reference sequence). V shed 2 bases, J shed 9 bases, and the junction held 9 bases outside the gene matches. The CDR3 region is CASSLFGAGGTEQFF. The CDR3 DNA is TGTGCCAGCAGCTTATTCGGCGCGGGAGGAACTGAGCAGTTCTTC.

In DNA form, the CDR3 reads TGCAGCGTCCTCCAGACAGGAGTGAACACTGAAGCTTTCTTT. It specifies CSVLQTGVNTEAFF. The V call is TRBV29-1, the J call TRBJ1-1; D might be TRBD1 (6 bases). Germline CDR1 is SQVTM and CDR2 is ANQGSEA. Trimming left V 6 bases short and J 0 bases short, with 14 bases between. The CDR3 is 14 amino acids.

The chain employs TRBV6-5 and TRBJ2-7; D is uncertain. Per the germline V gene, CDR1 is MNHEY and CDR2 is SVGAGI. This CDR3 has 14 residues. The V gene lost 0 bases and the J gene lost 0 bases, with 6 bases spanning the gap. The DNA of the CDR3 is TGTGCCAGCAGTTACTCCCCCCGCTCCTACGAGCAGTACTTC. Its translation: CASSYSPRSYEQYF.

This clone was counted once. Other nucleotide sequences from this sample produce the same CDR3. The chain uses TRBV4-1 and TRBJ1-2; tentative D call: TRBD1 (5 bases). The CDR3 extends over 13 amino acids. Germline CDR1 is MGHRA and CDR2 is YSYEKL. The V gene lost 1 base and the J gene lost 5 bases, with 8 bases spanning the gap. CDR3 in amino acids: CASSQVSGYGYTF. In DNA, the CDR3 is TGCGCCAGCAGCCAAGTGTCAGGGTATGGCTACACCTTC.

This CDR3 reads CASSLLSGELFF. The CDR3 bases are TGTGCCAGCAGCTTACTGTCCGGGGAGCTGTTTTTT. J is TRBJ2-2 and V is TRBV7-9; D is uncertain. The CDR3 is made up of 12 amino acids. Germline V gene data show CDR1 as SEHNR and CDR2 as FQNEAQ (reference sequence). The germline V and J ends were trimmed by 2 bases and 6 bases, with 4 bases remaining between them.